Presented here are 23 T cell receptor beta chains from one specimen sequenced in a study of technical replicates of blood from a few donors. Generated by immunoSEQ multiplex PCR, the TCRdb table keeps only in-frame clones and is missing some. This table has some 83,000 clones, approximately 92% appearing once. Sequencing was carried out using T cells isolated from PBMCs. These TCRs come from a human donor in good health.

V is TRBV4-1 and J is TRBJ1-2, with 7 bases aligning to TRBD1. J lost 0 bases, V lost 1 base, and 2 bases had no gene match. The CDR3 runs 15 residues. The V gene's germline CDR1 is MGHRA and CDR2 YSYEKL. The CDR3 spells CASSQGDSANYGYTF. DNA for the CDR3: TGCGCCAGCAGCCAAGGGGACAGTGCTAACTATGGCTACACCTTC.

The V gene is TRBV9, the J gene TRBJ2-2; maybe TRBD1 (5 bases). CDR1 is SGDLS and CDR2 is YYNGEE in the germline V gene. V shed 1 base and J shed 4 bases, with 8 bases lying between them. This CDR3 contains 14 residues. CDR3 DNA sequence: TGTGCCAGCAGCGTAAGAAGGGGCACCGGGGAGCTGTTTTTT. Amino acids: CASSVRRGTGELFF.

This rearrangement joins TRBV27 to TRBJ2-7; 11 positions agree with TRBD2. The CDR3 has 13 amino acids. With V trimmed by 7 bases and J by 3 bases, 2 bases remained unmatched. Per the germline V gene, CDR1 is MNHEY and CDR2 is SMNVEV (reference sequence). CDR3 protein: CASTTSGSYEQYF. CDR3 sequence (DNA): TGTGCCAGCACCACTAGCGGGAGCTACGAGCAGTACTTC.

The chain joins TRBV7-9 to TRBJ1-1, with unresolved D. Germline V gene data show CDR1 as SEHNR and CDR2 as FQNEAQ (reference sequence). V was trimmed by 1 base and J by 4 bases, leaving 13 bases between them. The CDR3 spans 15 residues. The CDR3 region is CASSLVPPAVTEAFF. As DNA, the CDR3 is TGTGCCAGCAGCTTAGTTCCCCCGGCGGTCACTGAAGCTTTCTTT.

This clone came up a few times. The chain uses TRBV6-1 and TRBJ2-1; D may be TRBD2 (7 bases). V was cut by 2 bases and J by 7 bases, with 12 bases left in between. The CDR3 consists of 14 residues. Germline V gene data show CDR1 as MNHNS and CDR2 as SASEGT. DNA for the CDR3: TGTGCCAGCAGTGAAACGGGGGGCATGAATGAGCAGTTCTTC. This gives the protein CASSETGGMNEQFF.

This rearrangement joins TRBV5-4 to TRBJ2-7; D ambiguous. V was pared by 0 bases and J by 6 bases, with 4 bases between. The CDR3 contains 11 residues. Germline loops: CDR1 SGHNT, CDR2 YYREEE (reference sequence). The CDR3 reads CASSLDSEQYF. The CDR3, as DNA: TGTGCCAGCAGCTTGGACTCCGAGCAGTACTTC.

This rearrangement joins TRBV4-2 to TRBJ1-5; TRBD1 might be the D (6 bases). V lost 0 bases to trimming and J lost 0 bases, with 18 bases between them. CDR3 size: 19 residues. Germline values: CDR1 LGHNA, CDR2 YNFKEQ. The CDR3 nucleotides read TGTGCCAGCAGCCAAGATGGTATTGGGACACTCTATAGCAATCAGCCCCAGCATTTT. It translates to CASSQDGIGTLYSNQPQHF.

This chain's CDR3 is CASSLRGTGDYGYTF. The CDR3 DNA sequence: TGTGCCAGCAGCTTGAGGGGGACAGGGGACTATGGCTACACCTTC. The chain recombines TRBV5-8 with TRBJ1-2; 10 nucleotides match TRBD1. Germline CDR1 reads SGHTS; CDR2 reads YDEGEE. CDR3 length equals 15 residues. V shed 1 base and J 3 bases; nucleotides not matched to a gene: 3.

This chain uses TRBV5-1 with TRBJ2-2, with TRBD1 identical over 7 bases. The germline gives CDR1 SGHRS, CDR2 YFSETQ. V lost 6 bases, J lost 6 bases, and 8 bases stayed unmatched. This CDR3 contains 14 residues. CDR3 in amino acids: CASTQYRGPGELFF. The CDR3 DNA reads TGCGCCAGCACCCAATACAGGGGACCCGGGGAGCTGTTTTTT. Variable domain in full (rest from reference TRBV5-1 and TRBJ2-2): KAGVTQTPRYLIKTRGQQVTLSCSPISGHRSVSWYQQTPGQGLQFLFEYFSETQRNKGNFPGRFSGRQFSNSRSEMNVSTLELGDSALYLCASTQYRGPGELFFGEGSRLTVL.

CDR3 nucleotides: TGCGCCAGCAGCCAGGGGGCCACCGGGACAGGGGGACTCGCCGGGGAGCTGTTTTTT. This codes for CASSQGATGTGGLAGELFF. The chain is built from TRBV5-1 and TRBJ2-2, with TRBD1 matching 11 bases. The ends lost 4 bases at V and 6 bases at J; junction bases unmatched: 17. The germline V gene has CDR1 SGHRS and CDR2 YFSETQ. This CDR3 spans 19 amino acids.

The rearrangement uses TRBV29-1 and TRBJ1-1; possibly TRBD1 for D (5 bases). Trimming shortened V by 6 bases and J by 1 base, and 9 bases separated the two germline ends. This CDR3 contains 12 residues. CDR1 SQVTM and CDR2 ANQGSEA come from the germline V gene. Written as DNA, the CDR3 is TGCAGCGTCAGGGCGCCGAACACTGAAGCTTTCTTT. It translates to CSVRAPNTEAFF.

J is TRBJ1-2 and V is TRBV7-2; TRBD1 is a possible D gene (5 bases). Trimming took off 7 bases at V and 0 bases at J, with 24 bases between the two ends. Germline CDR1 reads SGHTA; CDR2 reads FQGNSA. CDR3 size: 18 residues. CDR3 protein: CASISGGLLGVANYGYTF. CDR3 sequence (DNA): TGTGCCAGCATTTCCGGGGGGTTGTTGGGAGTAGCTAACTATGGCTACACCTTC. Variable domain in full (rest from reference TRBV7-2 and TRBJ1-2): GAGVSQSPSNKVTEKGKDVELRCDPISGHTALYWYRQSLGQGLEFLIYFQGNSAPDKSGLPSDRFSAERTGGSVSTLTIQRTQQEDSAVYLCASISGGLLGVANYGYTFGSGTRLTVV.

The chain has TRBV6-5 and TRBJ2-1; no clear D gene. Per germline, CDR1 MNHEY and CDR2 SVGAGI. CDR3 length: 15 residues. The germline V and J ends were trimmed by 6 bases and 0 bases, with 12 bases remaining between them. The CDR3 nucleotides read TGTGCCAGCAGCCTACGTAAGAGCTCCTACAATGAGCAGTTCTTC. Amino acid sequence: CASSLRKSSYNEQFF.

V is TRBV5-1 and J is TRBJ2-5; a weak D match, TRBD1 (6 bases). The CDR3 has 14 residues. Germline CDR1 is SGHRS and CDR2 is YFSETQ. Trimming took 1 base from V and 5 from J, leaving 12 bases between them. Here the CDR3 DNA reads TGCGCCAGCAGCTTGAGCCAGGGGATGGAGACCCAGTACTTC. Its protein is CASSLSQGMETQYF.

This chain connects TRBV6-5 to TRBJ2-2; tentatively, D is TRBD2 (5 bases). Trimming removed 2 bases at V and 0 bases at J, with 10 bases between. Germline V gene data show CDR1 as MNHEY and CDR2 as SVGAGI. This CDR3 contains 16 residues. The DNA of the CDR3 is TGTGCCAGCAGTTACGTCCCGGGGTCGAACACCGGGGAGCTGTTTTTT. It encodes CASSYVPGSNTGELFF.

This chain connects TRBV7-8 to TRBJ2-1; D not resolved. The CDR3 contains 16 residues. The V end lost 5 bases, the J end lost 0 bases, and 14 bases lay between the germline ends. Per germline, CDR1 SGHVS and CDR2 FQNEAQ. DNA for the CDR3: TGTGCCAGCAGCCCAATGATTAGTCGCTCCTACAATGAGCAGTTCTTC. Translating it yields CASSPMISRSYNEQFF.

This clone has just one count. The chain has TRBV5-1 and TRBJ2-5, with 7 bases lining up with TRBD2. The CDR3 is 13 residues long. The ends lost 5 bases at V and 5 bases at J; junction bases unmatched: 6. Germline CDR1 reads SGHRS; CDR2 reads YFSETQ. The CDR3 coding sequence is TGCGCCAGCAGTCCAGGACTAGTGGAGACCCAGTACTTC. This gives the protein CASSPGLVETQYF.

This chain joins TRBV19 and TRBJ1-1; D may be TRBD1 (5 bases). The CDR3 is made up of 14 amino acids. V was trimmed by 3 bases and J by 0 bases, leaving 8 bases between them. In germline, CDR1 is LNHDA, CDR2 SQIVND (reference sequence). The CDR3 loop reads CASSIRQMNTEAFF. The CDR3 nucleotides read TGTGCCAGTAGTATTAGACAGATGAACACTGAAGCTTTCTTT.

This chain uses TRBV7-9 with TRBJ2-5; 7 bases are a match to TRBD2. CDR1 and CDR2 (germline): SEHNR, FQNEAQ (reference sequence). The CDR3 length is 16 residues. Trimming took 0 bases from V and 2 from J; bases not matched to a gene: 6. The CDR3 sequence: CASSLASPSGQETQYF. Here the CDR3 DNA reads TGTGCCAGCAGCTTAGCGTCGCCTAGCGGACAAGAGACCCAGTACTTC.

The chain uses TRBV9 and TRBJ1-3, with D perhaps matching TRBD1 (5 bases). CDR1 and CDR2 (germline): SGDLS, YYNGEE. This CDR3 contains 14 residues. V lost 3 bases and J lost 1, with 8 bases in between. As DNA, the CDR3 is TGTGCCAGCAGCGGGGGGGGTTCTGGAAACACCATATATTTT. Protein sequence: CASSGGGSGNTIYF.

The chain carries TRBV27 and TRBJ2-7; TRBD2 matches at 7 bases. This CDR3 has 16 amino acids. With V trimmed by 0 bases and J by 0 bases, 5 bases remained unmatched. Looked up from germline, CDR1 is MNHEY and CDR2 is SMNVEV (reference sequence). The CDR3 DNA sequence: TGTGCCAGCAGTTTATCGGGACTATTCCTCTCCTACGAGCAGTACTTC. Amino acid sequence: CASSLSGLFLSYEQYF.

This chain connects TRBV11-2 to TRBJ2-3, with D possibly TRBD2 on 5 matching bases. V lost 3 bases and J lost 2, with 12 bases in between. This CDR3 contains 15 residues. CDR1 is SGHAT, CDR2 FQNNGV, per germline. CDR3 protein: CASSFIGLVTDTQYF. The DNA of the CDR3 is TGTGCCAGCAGCTTCATCGGACTGGTCACAGATACGCAGTATTTT.

This rearrangement joins TRBV5-1 to TRBJ2-2; D ambiguous. V was shortened by 2 bases and J by 6 bases, with 2 bases between the two germline ends. The CDR3 contains 11 residues. CDR1 and CDR2 (germline): SGHRS, YFSETQ. The CDR3 here is CASSFAGELFF. The CDR3 DNA reads as TGCGCCAGCAGCTTCGCCGGGGAGCTGTTTTTT.